These 2 T cell receptor beta chains were all obtained from the same sample, sequenced in a study of T cells in Graves' hyperthyroidism and ophthalmopathy. Researchers amplified the TCR beta CDR3 regions from RNA transcripts. During a first-round RT-PCR of the TCR CDR3, the HTBI primer set was used. TCRdb reprocessed the multiplex PCR reads via MiXCR and lists one record per CDR3 protein. The sample carries approximately 400,000 distinct CDR3 sequences, about 18% recorded once. Source material: blood. Receptors originate from a woman aged 18-29 years with Graves' hyperthyroidism.

In its sample, this clonotype was seen a few times. V and J are TRBV3-1 and TRBJ2-2; D perhaps matches TRBD1 (7 bases). There are 16 residues in the CDR3. Germline V gene data show CDR1 as LGHDT and CDR2 as YNNKEL (reference sequence). The V and J ends lost 8 bases and 0 bases respectively, with 16 bases between them. CDR3 coding DNA: TGTGCCAGCTCCTTCCAGGGGGGTCCGAACACCGGGGAGCTGTTTTTT. This codes for CASSFQGGPNTGELFF.

The genes are TRBV12-3 or TRBV12-4 and TRBJ1-1, with 8 bases lining up with TRBD1. This CDR3 contains 12 residues. J was trimmed by 10 bases and V by 1 base; bases with no gene match: 2. The CDR3 DNA reads TGTGCCAGCAGTTTAGACAGGGGGGTAGCTTTCTTT. It yields the protein CASSLDRGVAFF.